The 13 T cell receptor beta chains below all came from one sample that was sequenced in a study of blood T cell repertoires in COVID-19. Produced via immunoSEQ multiplex PCR; TCRdb's table is partial and in-frame only. The sample has 95,000 to 150,000 clones; about 80% are singletons. Sequenced sample: peripheral blood. The receptors stem from a man in his sixties with active or convalescent COVID-19.

V gene TRBV6-5 combines with J gene TRBJ1-4; a weak D match, TRBD1 (6 bases). The CDR3 is 15 residues long. Trimming stripped 4 bases from V and 0 bases from J, with 9 bases between. Germline CDR1 is MNHEY and CDR2 is SVGAGI. The CDR3 bases are TGTGCCAGCAGTTCGGGACAAACAACTAATGAAAAACTGTTTTTT. This translates into CASSSGQTTNEKLFF.

This clone was found once. This rearrangement joins TRBV28 to TRBJ2-4; 7 nucleotides line up with TRBD1. CDR1 is MDHEN and CDR2 is SYDVKM in the germline V gene. This CDR3 has 17 amino acids. Trimming took 4 bases from V and 0 from J; bases not matched to a gene: 9. The CDR3, as DNA: TGTGCCAGCAGTTACGTCGACAGGGAACTAGCCAAAAACATTCAGTACTTC. Translated, it gives CASSYVDRELAKNIQYF.

In this sample, this clone turned up a few times. The chain joins TRBV18 to TRBJ2-7, with 7 positions matching TRBD1. Looked up from germline, CDR1 is KGHSH and CDR2 is LQKENI. This CDR3 comprises 14 residues. V was clipped by 6 bases and J by 2 bases; unmatched bases: 7. CDR3 nucleotides: TGTGCCAGCTCCCATCAGACAGGGACCTACGAGCAGTACTTC. Protein product: CASSHQTGTYEQYF.

V is TRBV24-1 and J is TRBJ1-1, with D tentatively TRBD1 (6 bases). The V end lost 2 bases, the J end lost 5 bases, and 14 bases lay between the germline ends. Per the germline V gene, CDR1 is KGHDR and CDR2 is SFDVKD. This CDR3 region has 15 residues. This chain's CDR3 is CATSDSREGGTEAFF. The DNA for the CDR3 is TGTGCCACCAGTGATTCCCGGGAGGGGGGAACTGAAGCTTTCTTT.

V usage is TRBV24-1 and J usage is TRBJ1-5; no clear D gene. V lost 3 bases and J lost 4, with 12 bases in between. Germline-derived CDR1 and CDR2 are KGHDR and SFDVKD. The CDR3 runs 15 residues. Here the CDR3 reads CATSDGRGRNQPQHF. The DNA of the CDR3 is TGTGCCACCAGTGATGGGCGTGGGAGAAATCAGCCCCAGCATTTT.

The chain links TRBV6-1 to TRBJ2-7; TRBD1 aligns across 9 bases. In germline, CDR1 is MNHNS, CDR2 SASEGT. Unmatched junction bases numbered 18, after V lost 4 bases and J lost 5 bases. The CDR3 has 18 amino acids. CDR3 sequence reads: CASSGFYGRGQGRDEQYF. In DNA form, the CDR3 reads TGTGCCAGCAGTGGTTTTTACGGTCGGGGACAGGGAAGAGACGAGCAGTACTTC.

The chain joins TRBV10-3 to TRBJ2-3; D is uncertain. The V end lost 3 bases, the J end lost 0 bases, and 13 bases lay between the germline ends. Germline V gene lookup returns CDR1 ENHRY and CDR2 SYGVKD. CDR3 length: 16 residues. The CDR3 nucleotides read TGTGCCATCAGTGATTACACAACGATGAGCACAGATACGCAGTATTTT. Its protein product is CAISDYTTMSTDTQYF.

The chain carries TRBV5-1 and TRBJ2-2, with TRBD2 matching 11 bases. This CDR3 region has 15 residues. The J segment lost 8 bases and the V segment lost 1 base, leaving 4 bases of the junction unmatched. The germline V gene encodes CDR1 SGHRS and CDR2 YFSETQ. The CDR3 DNA follows: TGCGCCAGCAGCTTGCCCCTAGCGGGAGGAGGGGAGCTGTTTTTT. Its translation is CASSLPLAGGGELFF. The entire variable domain, with the rest obtained from reference TRBV5-1 and TRBJ2-2, is as follows: KAGVTQTPRYLIKTRGQQVTLSCSPISGHRSVSWYQQTPGQGLQFLFEYFSETQRNKGNFPGRFSGRQFSNSRSEMNVSTLELGDSALYLCASSLPLAGGGELFFGEGSRLTVL.

This rearrangement joins TRBV2 to TRBJ2-1; 7 bases agree with TRBD2. CDR3 length: 15 amino acids. The junction had 6 bases not matched to a gene; V was cut back by 4 bases and J by 3 bases. Germline V lookup: CDR1 SNHLY, CDR2 FYNNEI. CDR3 sequence (DNA): TGTGCCAGCAGTGTGGCTAGCGGCCTCTACAATGAGCAGTTCTTC. It translates to CASSVASGLYNEQFF.

The rearrangement joins TRBV5-1 to TRBJ2-1; TRBD1 agrees at 9 bases. CDR3 length equals 15 residues. Germline V gene data show CDR1 as SGHRS and CDR2 as YFSETQ. The V and J ends lost 3 bases and 4 bases, in that order; junction bases with no gene match: 5. CDR3 protein: CASSYDRGGYNEQFF. CDR3 nucleotides: TGCGCCAGCAGCTATGACAGGGGGGGTTACAATGAGCAGTTCTTC.

The rearrangement uses TRBV6-2 or TRBV6-3 and TRBJ2-1, with unresolved D. Germline V gives CDR1 MNHEY, CDR2 SVGEGT. The CDR3 runs 14 residues. Trimming stripped 6 bases from V and 10 bases from J, with 19 bases between. The CDR3 here is CASSQDLTPREQFF. The CDR3 coding sequence is TGTGCCAGCAGCCAAGACCTAACCCCGCGGGAGCAGTTCTTC.

The J gene is TRBJ1-4, the V gene TRBV6-6; D is uncertain. This CDR3 is built from 13 residues. CDR1 is MNHNY and CDR2 is SVGAGI in the germline V gene (reference sequence). V lost 2 bases and J 8 bases, leaving 9 bases between the germline ends. DNA of the CDR3: TGTGCCAGCAGTTACAGGCCGGAGGAAAAACTGTTTTTT. It yields the protein CASSYRPEEKLFF.

The chain employs TRBV28 and TRBJ1-4; D is possibly TRBD1 (5 bases). V dropped 10 bases and J dropped 5 bases, with 17 bases sitting between them. Germline CDR1 is MDHEN and CDR2 is SYDVKM. The length of the CDR3 is 14 residues. CDR3 in DNA: TGTGCCACCAGGGAGGATCCGGTCAATGAAAAACTGTTTTTT. Translated, it gives CATREDPVNEKLFF.